The clone carrying this T cell receptor (beta chain) was seen just once. V was clipped by 5 bases and J by 8 bases, with 15 bases between them. CDR1 is PRHDT and CDR2 is FYEKMQ in the germline V gene (reference sequence). The CDR3 spans 13 residues. The data derive from a study of T cell changes during pregnancy in multiple sclerosis. Clones were sequenced by immunoSEQ multiplex PCR, and TCRdb holds only the in-frame ones, with some missing. The sample carries under 15,000 clones, about 88% recorded once. The sequences come from CD8+ T cells from peripheral blood mononuclear cells, collected in the second trimester of pregnancy. The TCR was taken from a female donor in good health, enrolled as a control in a pregnancy study. This sequence joins TRBV13 and TRBJ1-1; possible D gene TRBD1, 6 bases. CDR3 sequence: CASSPPGEREAFF. The CDR3 DNA sequence: TGTGCCAGCAGCCCCCCAGGGGAGCGAGAAGCTTTCTTT.